This T cell receptor beta chain is from a study of T cell repertoires in cytomegalovirus infection. Background on the study: Recently identified HLA-C-restricted CMV epitopes were used, and well-studied HLA-B-restricted CMV epitopes were used as well. Matching HLA type, along with CMV infection, was indicated by public TCR beta signatures. Whole-study findings and limits: Ex vivo responses were dominated by HLA-C-restricted CMV-specific TCR beta clonotypes. Carriers of CMV plus the relevant HLA were identified by cumulative public TCR beta family frequency.

Via MiXCR, TCRdb re-called the reads, giving one row per CDR3 protein. The sample lists fewer than 55,000 distinct CDR3 sequences, roughly a fifth occurring once. A remark on this clonotype: What it binds is not known.

Germline CDR1 reads SQVTM; CDR2 reads ANQGSEA. The germline V and J ends were trimmed by 3 bases and 6 bases, with 14 bases remaining between them. This CDR3 is built from 14 residues. The rearrangement links TRBV29-1 to TRBJ2-2; D gene ambiguous. Material: CD8+ T cells from cultured PBMCs, obtained from culture after CMV antigen stimulation. This clonotype was sampled from a human donor in good health (CMV status not recorded). Some clones in this sample may be carry-over from other donors' samples. For the CDR3, the DNA is TGCAGCGTTGACAAGGGTTTTGGGGCCGGGGAGCTGTTTTTT. Protein sequence: CSVDKGFGAGELFF.